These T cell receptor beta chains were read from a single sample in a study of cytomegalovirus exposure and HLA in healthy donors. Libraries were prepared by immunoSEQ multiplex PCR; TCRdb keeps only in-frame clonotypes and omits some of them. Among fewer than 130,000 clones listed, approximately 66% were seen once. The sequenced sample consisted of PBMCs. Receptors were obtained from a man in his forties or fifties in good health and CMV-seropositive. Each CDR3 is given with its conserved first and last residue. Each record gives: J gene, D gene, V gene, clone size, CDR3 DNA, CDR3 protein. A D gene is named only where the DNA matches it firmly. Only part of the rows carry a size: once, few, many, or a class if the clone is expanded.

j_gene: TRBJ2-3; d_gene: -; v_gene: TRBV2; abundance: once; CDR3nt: TGTGCCAGCAGCCAGCGGACAGGCACAGATACGCAGTATTTT; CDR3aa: CASSQRTGTDTQYF
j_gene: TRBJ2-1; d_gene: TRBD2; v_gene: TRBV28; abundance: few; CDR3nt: TGTGCCAGCAGTTTCGGACCGGGACTAGCGTCTGAGCAGTTCTTC; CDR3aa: CASSFGPGLASEQFF
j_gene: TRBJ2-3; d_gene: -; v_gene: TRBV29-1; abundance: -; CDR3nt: TGCAGCGTACGGGTCGACCTAGCTTGGGATACGCAGTATTTT; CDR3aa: CSVRVDLAWDTQYF
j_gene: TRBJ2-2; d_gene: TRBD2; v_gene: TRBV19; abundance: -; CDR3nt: TGTGCCAGTAGTATTCTCGCGGGAGCGAACACCGGGGAGCTGTTTTTT; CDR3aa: CASSILAGANTGELFF
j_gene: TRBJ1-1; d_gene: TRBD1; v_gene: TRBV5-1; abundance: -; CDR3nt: TGCGCCAGCAGCTTGGCCAGGACAGGGGGGAACACTGAAGCTTTCTTT; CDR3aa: CASSLARTGGNTEAFF
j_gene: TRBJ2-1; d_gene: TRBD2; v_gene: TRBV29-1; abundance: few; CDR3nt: TGCAGCGTTGAAACGGGAGGATCCTACAATGAGCAGTTCTTC; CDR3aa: CSVETGGSYNEQFF
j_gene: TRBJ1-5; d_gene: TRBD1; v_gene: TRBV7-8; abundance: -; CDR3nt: TGTGCCAGCAGCTTAGGGACAGGGAACAATCAGCCCCAGCATTTT; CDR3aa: CASSLGTGNNQPQHF
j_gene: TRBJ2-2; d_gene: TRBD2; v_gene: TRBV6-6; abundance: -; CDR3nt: TGTGCCAGCAGCCTGGGACTAGCGGGAGGGTGGGGGGAGCTGTTTTTT; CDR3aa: CASSLGLAGGWGELFF
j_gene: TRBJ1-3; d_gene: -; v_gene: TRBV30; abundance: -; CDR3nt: TGTGCCTTGGACCGGACAGAAGGAAACACCATATATTTT; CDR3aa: CALDRTEGNTIYF
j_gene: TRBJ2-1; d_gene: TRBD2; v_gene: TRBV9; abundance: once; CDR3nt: TGTGCCAGCAGCGTGGGACTAGCGGGAACTGAGCAGTTCTTC; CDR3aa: CASSVGLAGTEQFF
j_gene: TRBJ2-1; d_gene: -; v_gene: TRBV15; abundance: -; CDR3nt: TGTGCCACCAGCGGGGGCGTGGGGAATGAGCAGTTCTTC; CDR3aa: CATSGGVGNEQFF
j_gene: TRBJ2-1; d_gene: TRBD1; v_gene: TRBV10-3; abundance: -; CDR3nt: TGTGCCATCAGTGACCCGAGGGGGCGATCAGATGAGCAGTTCTTC; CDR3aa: CAISDPRGRSDEQFF
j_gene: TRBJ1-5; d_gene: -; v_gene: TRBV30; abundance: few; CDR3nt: TGTGCCTGGAGTATAGGGGAAAGCAATCAGCCCCAGCATTTT; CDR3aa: CAWSIGESNQPQHF
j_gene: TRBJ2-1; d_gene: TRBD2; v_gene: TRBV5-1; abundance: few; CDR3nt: TGCGCCAGCAGCTCCGGGGCTAGCGGATACAATGAGCAGTTCTTC; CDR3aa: CASSSGASGYNEQFF
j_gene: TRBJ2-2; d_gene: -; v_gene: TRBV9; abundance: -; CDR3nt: TGTGCCAGCAGCGCCCGACAGTGGAACACCGGGGAGCTGTTTTTT; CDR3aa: CASSARQWNTGELFF
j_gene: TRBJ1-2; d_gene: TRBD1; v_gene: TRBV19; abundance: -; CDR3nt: TGTGCCAGTAGCCGGGACAGGCTCTATGGCTACACCTTC; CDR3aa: CASSRDRLYGYTF
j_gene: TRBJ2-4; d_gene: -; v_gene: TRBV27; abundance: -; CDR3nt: TGTGCCAGCAGTTTAACAGGCTTAGCCAAAAACATTCAGTACTTC; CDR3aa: CASSLTGLAKNIQYF
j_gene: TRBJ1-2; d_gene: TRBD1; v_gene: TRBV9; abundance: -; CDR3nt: TGTGCCAGCAGCGTAGGGTCAGGGGGCTATGGCTACACCTTC; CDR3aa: CASSVGSGGYGYTF
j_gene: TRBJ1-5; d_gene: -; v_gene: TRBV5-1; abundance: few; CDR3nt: TGCGCCAGCAGCCCTGACTCAAGCAATCAGCCCCAGCATTTT; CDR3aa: CASSPDSSNQPQHF
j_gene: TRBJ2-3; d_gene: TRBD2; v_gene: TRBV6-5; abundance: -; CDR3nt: TGTGCCAGCAAAATAGCGGGGGGGGCAGATACGCAGTATTTT; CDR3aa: CASKIAGGADTQYF
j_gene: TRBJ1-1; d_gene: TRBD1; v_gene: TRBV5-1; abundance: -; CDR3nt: TGCGCCAGTACAGGGGAGATGAACACTGAAGCTTTCTTT; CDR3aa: CASTGEMNTEAFF
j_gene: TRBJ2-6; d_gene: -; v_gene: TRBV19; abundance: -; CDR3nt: TGTGCCAGTAGTATAGATAGGGGTGGGGCCAACGTCCTGACTTTC; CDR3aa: CASSIDRGGANVLTF
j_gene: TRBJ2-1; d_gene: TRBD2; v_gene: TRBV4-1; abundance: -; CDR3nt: TGCGCCAGCAGCCCCCGGGCGGGAGAAGGAGGTGAGCAGTTCTTC; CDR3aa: CASSPRAGEGGEQFF
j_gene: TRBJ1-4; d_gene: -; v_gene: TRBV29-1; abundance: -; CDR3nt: TGCAGCGTTGAAGATCACAGCGGGGGCGAAAAACTGTTTTTT; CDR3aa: CSVEDHSGGEKLFF
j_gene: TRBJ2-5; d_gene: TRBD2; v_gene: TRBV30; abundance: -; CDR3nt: TGTGCCTGGAGTGACAGAGGGAGACTAGCGGGATTTGAGACCCAGTACTTC; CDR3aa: CAWSDRGRLAGFETQYF
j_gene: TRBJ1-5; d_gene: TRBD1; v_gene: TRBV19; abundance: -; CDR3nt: TGTGCCAGTAGTATTAGACAGGGCGGACAGCCCCAGCATTTT; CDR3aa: CASSIRQGGQPQHF
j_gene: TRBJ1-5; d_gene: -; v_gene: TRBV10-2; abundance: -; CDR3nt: TGCGCCAGCAGTGACTCGGCAGGAAATCAGCCCCAGCATTTT; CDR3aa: CASSDSAGNQPQHF
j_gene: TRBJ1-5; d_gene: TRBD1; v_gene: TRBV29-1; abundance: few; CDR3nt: TGCAGCGCCGGACAGGGGGCGGATCAGCCCCAGCATTTT; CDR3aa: CSAGQGADQPQHF
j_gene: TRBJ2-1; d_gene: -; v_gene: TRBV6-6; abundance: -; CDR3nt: TGTGCCAGCAGCCCACCGGGTGGGAATGAGCAGTTCTTC; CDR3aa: CASSPPGGNEQFF
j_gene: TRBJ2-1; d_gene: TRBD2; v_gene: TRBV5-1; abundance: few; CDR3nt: TGCGCCAGCAGCTTGGAGCGGGGGAGGAGGAATGAGCAGTTCTTC; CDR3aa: CASSLERGRRNEQFF
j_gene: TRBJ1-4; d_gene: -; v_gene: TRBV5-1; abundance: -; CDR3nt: TGCGCCAGCAGCTTGGAAGCCCACACAGCAACTAATGAAAAACTGTTTTTT; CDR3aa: CASSLEAHTATNEKLFF
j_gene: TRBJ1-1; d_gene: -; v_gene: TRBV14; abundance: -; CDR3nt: TGTGCCAGCAGTTATTCCAGGGGTGGGCGATCTTTCTTT; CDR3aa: CASSYSRGGRSFF
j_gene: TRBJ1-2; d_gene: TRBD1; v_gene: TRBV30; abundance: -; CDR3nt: TGTGCCTGGATCGCCTGGGGGACAGGGGGAATCTATGGCTACACCTTC; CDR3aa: CAWIAWGTGGIYGYTF
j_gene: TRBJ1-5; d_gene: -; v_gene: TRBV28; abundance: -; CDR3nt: TGTGCCAGCAGAGAGGGTGGCCAGCCCCAGCATTTT; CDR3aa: CASREGGQPQHF
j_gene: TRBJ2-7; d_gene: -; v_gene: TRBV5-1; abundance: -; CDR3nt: TGCGCCAGCAGATTTAATGCAGGGTACGAGCAGTACTTC; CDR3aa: CASRFNAGYEQYF
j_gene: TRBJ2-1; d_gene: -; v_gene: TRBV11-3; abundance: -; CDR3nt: TGTGCCAGCAGTCCCCTCGGGGGGCATGAGCAGTTCTTC; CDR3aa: CASSPLGGHEQFF
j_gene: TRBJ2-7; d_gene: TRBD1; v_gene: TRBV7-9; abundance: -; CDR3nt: TGTGCCAGCAGCTTAGGCTGGACCGACAGGGGAGTCGACGAGCAGTACTTC; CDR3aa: CASSLGWTDRGVDEQYF
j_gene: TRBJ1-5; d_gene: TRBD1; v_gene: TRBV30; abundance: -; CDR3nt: TGTGCCTGGAGTGCTCGGGACAGAATGTATCAGCCCCAGCATTTT; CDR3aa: CAWSARDRMYQPQHF
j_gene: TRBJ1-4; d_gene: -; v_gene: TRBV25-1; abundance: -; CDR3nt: TGTGCCAGCAGTGAATCGGGGACTAATGAAAAACTGTTTTTT; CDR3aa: CASSESGTNEKLFF
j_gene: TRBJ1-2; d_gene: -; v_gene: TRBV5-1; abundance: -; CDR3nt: TGCGCCAGCAGCTTGGCAGGGACTCCTAACTATGGCTACACCTTC; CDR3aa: CASSLAGTPNYGYTF
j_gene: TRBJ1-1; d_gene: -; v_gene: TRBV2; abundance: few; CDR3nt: TGTGCCAGCAGGGGGGCCCTTGAAGCTTTCTTT; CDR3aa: CASRGALEAFF